The subject of this entry is one T cell receptor (beta chain). No antigen is known for it. Looked up from germline, CDR1 is KGHSH and CDR2 is LQKENI. V lost 2 bases to trimming and J lost 1 base, with 14 bases between them. The CDR3 runs 16 residues. The sample originates from a study of shared clonotypes between healthy human individuals. The study's findings and limits: In a few donors, around 4.8% of naive CD4 clonotypes appeared in common.

Using immunoSEQ multiplex PCR, the repertoire was profiled, and TCRdb retains in-frame clones only, with some absent. The table includes around 1.1 million clones, approximately 80% detected once. V usage is TRBV18 and J usage is TRBJ1-2, with D perhaps matching TRBD1 (5 bases). Sequenced material: memory CD4+ T cells from PBMCs. Subset reported: CD45RA-negative fraction. The receptor was isolated from a man between 18 and 35 years old in good health. Some clones in this sample may be carry-over from other donors' samples. DNA for the CDR3: TGTGCCAGCTCACCAGCAGGGAGTTTTAGTAACTATGGCTACACCTTC. Protein product: CASSPAGSFSNYGYTF.